This T cell receptor (beta chain) appears in the sequencing data of a study of cytomegalovirus exposure and HLA in healthy donors. For the study at large: Early released data comprised 80 million to 100 million unique TCRs from HLA-typed donors.

Study-wide points: Some TCR beta chains (about 170 of them) were listed as cytomegalovirus-associated.

The PCR made use of 60 Vbeta and 13 Jbeta primers. Clones were read by immunoSEQ multiplex PCR, and TCRdb kept only the in-frame ones, dropping some. The sample holds a few hundred thousand clones, 85% to 95% seen once. With regard to this clone: Its specificity is unknown.

Donors counted as nominally healthy when sampled, yet unrecorded immune exposures were likely. The germline CDR1 and CDR2 sequences are SGHVS and FQNEAQ. The CDR3 runs to 15 residues. Trimming left V 6 bases short and J 0 bases short, with 12 bases between. The source is a girl aged 2-10 years in good health and CMV-seronegative. This chain links TRBV7-8 with TRBJ1-5; D not certain. The sequenced sample consisted of PBMCs. The CDR3 region is CASSRPGFSNQPQHF. The CDR3 coding sequence is TGTGCCAGCAGTCGACCCGGGTTTAGCAATCAGCCCCAGCATTTT.